The TCR beta chain described here comes from a study of post-analysis software for immune sequencing data. The germline V and J ends were trimmed by 2 bases and 2 bases, with 7 bases remaining between them. The germline gives CDR1 SGHTA, CDR2 FQGNSA. There are 13 residues in the CDR3. Overall study findings and caveats: Roughly five TRBV segments were significantly more frequent in patients than in controls. TRBV5-6, TRBV5-1 and TRBV20-1 were among these segments.

Unique molecular identifiers were present in the TCR beta cDNA libraries. Some 500,000 cDNA molecules were obtained per 1 to 10 million input T cells. TCRdb fed the PCR reads into MiXCR, producing one record per CDR3 protein. The repertoire holds under 900,000 distinct CDR3 sequences, with approximately 53% as singletons. Comments on this clonotype: What it binds is not known.

This chain uses TRBV7-2 with TRBJ2-7; D not resolved. The sample consisted of blood. The sequence was obtained from a girl between 10 and 17 years old with multiple sclerosis. The CDR3: CASSLQKTYEQYF. CDR3 in DNA: TGTGCCAGCAGCTTACAGAAGACCTACGAGCAGTACTTC.